This entry lists 27 T cell receptor beta chains sequenced from one sample in a study of neurological immune-mediated disorders (dated by TCRdb to the late 2010s). The library came from 5' RACE. The reads were generated on an Illumina HiSeq 2500. The public reads were reprocessed in TCRdb via fastp at Q25 and MiXCR, keeping in-frame beta chains. Rows are combined by CDR3 protein, so each entry shows the most common genes and DNA. The sample yields more than 45,000 distinct CDR3 sequences; 10% were counted once. Clones ranked in the top ten supply approximately 21% of the sample. Material for sequencing was PBMCs. The source is a woman aged 40 to 50 with HTLV-1-associated myelopathy (HAM/TSP).

This clonotype was observed many times. The rearrangement links TRBV5-1 to TRBJ2-1, with D possibly TRBD2 on 5 matching bases. The V end lost 3 bases, the J end lost 7 bases, and 14 bases lay between the germline ends. CDR1 and CDR2 from the germline V gene are SGHRS and YFSETQ. The CDR3 loop spans 14 amino acids. This chain's CDR3 is CASSSGNSGNEQFF. The CDR3 DNA reads TGCGCCAGCAGCTCGGGAAACTCGGGTAATGAGCAGTTCTTC.

There are many counts of this clonotype. The chain combines TRBV29-1 with TRBJ2-3; D remains unclear. With 3 bases removed from V and 5 bases from J, the gap between germline ends came to 9 bases. In germline, CDR1 is SQVTM, CDR2 ANQGSEA. This CDR3 contains 12 residues. The CDR3 coding sequence is TGCAGCGTTGAGTCATCGGGAGATACGCAGTATTTT. Translated: CSVESSGDTQYF.

This clonotype was counted at least ten times. The chain uses TRBV4-2 and TRBJ1-5; 7 nucleotides agree with TRBD1. This CDR3 is 15 amino acids long. Trimming at V came to 3 bases and at J to 6 bases, leaving 8 bases not matched to a gene. CDR1 is LGHNA and CDR2 is YNFKEQ in the germline V gene. In DNA, the CDR3 is TGTGCCAGCAGCCAGGAACAGGGGCTGGGTCAGCCCCAGCATTTT. This sequence encodes CASSQEQGLGQPQHF.

There are many counts of this clonotype. The chain is built from TRBV7-2 and TRBJ1-2; 11 nucleotides align to TRBD1. Per the germline V gene, CDR1 is SGHTA and CDR2 is FQGNSA. The CDR3 sequence is 16 residues long. V lost 4 bases and J lost 4; bases outside the gene matches: 8. The CDR3 coding sequence is TGTGCCAGCAGCTCACACCGGGACAGGGGGATCTATGGCTACACCTTC. It translates to CASSSHRDRGIYGYTF.

With regard to this clonotype: With a much larger clone just one base away, this may be a read error. The V gene is TRBV11-2, the J gene TRBJ2-2; TRBD2 aligns across 7 bases. The length of the CDR3 is 14 residues. CDR1 is SGHAT and CDR2 is FQNNGV in the germline V gene. CDR3 sequence: CASREGGGSGELVF. The CDR3 DNA reads as TGTGCCAGCAGGGAAGGTGGGGGGAGCGGGGAGCTGGTTTTT.

This clonotype occurred a few times. The V gene is TRBV7-9, the J gene TRBJ1-1, with D tentatively TRBD1 (5 bases). V lost 0 bases and J 11 bases, leaving 16 bases between the germline ends. Germline lookup yields CDR1 SEHNR and CDR2 FQNEAQ (reference sequence). This CDR3 comprises 14 residues. CDR3 region: CASSLAQTGTPAFF. CDR3 sequence (DNA): TGTGCCAGCAGCTTAGCGCAAACCGGGACGCCGGCTTTCTTT. The full variable domain, completed using reference TRBV7-9 and TRBJ1-1, is DTGVSQNPRHKITKRGQNVTFRCDPISEHNRLYWYRQTLGQGPEFLTYFQNEAQLEKSRLLSDRFSAERPKGSFSTLEIQRTEQGDSAMYLCASSLAQTGTPAFFGQGTRLTVV.

This clonotype has ten or more counts. The chain links TRBV6-5 to TRBJ2-6; possible D gene TRBD1, 7 bases. The CDR3 consists of 16 residues. V lost 6 bases and J 4 bases, leaving 16 bases between the germline ends. CDR1 is MNHEY, CDR2 SVGAGI, per germline. The DNA for the CDR3 is TGTGCCAGCAGGCGGGACAGCCGAACGGGGGCCAACGTCCTGACTTTC. This sequence encodes CASRRDSRTGANVLTF.

This clonotype has at least ten counts. This chain uses TRBV5-1 with TRBJ2-7; D is undetermined. Germline V gives CDR1 SGHRS, CDR2 YFSETQ. V was trimmed by 2 bases and J by 1 base, leaving 13 bases between them. The CDR3 has 15 amino acids. The DNA for the CDR3 is TGCGCCAGCAGCTTTGAGTTCGATCGGTCCTACGAGCAGTACTTC. Amino acid sequence: CASSFEFDRSYEQYF.

This clonotype was seen at least ten times. The chain has TRBV3-1 and TRBJ1-2, with D uncertain. Trimming removed 7 bases from V and 5 bases from J, with 11 bases in between. The V gene's germline CDR1 is LGHDT and CDR2 YNNKEL (reference sequence). The CDR3 is made up of 12 amino acids. The CDR3 nucleotides are TGTGCCAGCACCCAGACCGGATATGGCTACACCTTC. Its protein is CASTQTGYGYTF.

The V call is TRBV12-3 or TRBV12-4, the J call TRBJ1-2; D is unresolved. This CDR3 contains 14 residues. Deletions cut 3 bases from V and 4 bases from J, with 12 bases between. CDR3 sequence: CASSFTGKGYGYTF. In DNA, the CDR3 is TGTGCCAGCAGTTTCACCGGCAAGGGCTATGGCTACACCTTC.

This clonotype was seen many times. The rearrangement joins TRBV20-1 to TRBJ2-1; D gene unclear. The CDR3 covers 13 residues. The V end lost 0 bases, the J end lost 10 bases, and 13 bases lay between the germline ends. Germline values: CDR1 DFQATT, CDR2 SNEGSKA (reference sequence). CDR3 sequence: CSARDETVGEQFF. CDR3 sequence (DNA): TGCAGTGCTAGAGATGAGACGGTAGGGGAGCAGTTCTTC.

The table lists this clonotype with many counts. V gene TRBV7-2 combines with J gene TRBJ2-7, with 11 bases aligning to TRBD2. The CDR3 is 15 residues long. The germline V gene has CDR1 SGHTA and CDR2 FQGNSA. The ends lost 2 bases at V and 7 bases at J; junction bases unmatched: 7. The CDR3 DNA sequence: TGTGCCAGCAGCTTATATGTAGCGGGGGGGGGGGAGCAGTACTTC. It is translated as CASSLYVAGGGEQYF. Full variable domain (rest looked up from reference TRBV7-2 and TRBJ2-7): GAGVSQSPSNKVTEKGKDVELRCDPISGHTALYWYRQSLGQGLEFLIYFQGNSAPDKSGLPSDRFSAERTGGSVSTLTIQRTQQEDSAVYLCASSLYVAGGGEQYFGPGTRLTVT.

This clonotype has at least ten counts. V is TRBV6-5 and J is TRBJ1-1; the D gene is possibly TRBD1 (5 bases). The germline V gene encodes CDR1 MNHEY and CDR2 SVGAGI. V shed 9 bases and J shed 10 bases, with 15 bases lying between them. The CDR3 has 11 amino acids. CDR3 loop: CASRGEFTAFF. In nucleotides, the CDR3 is TGTGCCAGTAGGGGAGAGTTTACAGCTTTCTTT.

This clonotype has a count of ten or more. The V gene is TRBV29-1, the J gene TRBJ2-7, with unresolved D. Germline loops: CDR1 SQVTM, CDR2 ANQGSEA. Trimming left V 4 bases short and J 1 base short, with 11 bases between. The CDR3 spans 13 residues. The DNA of the CDR3 is TGCAGCGTTGCATCGGGCATGTCCTACGAGCAGTACTTC. Protein sequence: CSVASGMSYEQYF.

This clonotype was counted many times. The CDR3 here is CASSASGARGVGELFF. The CDR3 DNA reads TGTGCCAGCAGCGCCTCGGGCGCGAGGGGGGTCGGGGAGCTGTTTTTT. The rearrangement uses TRBV9 and TRBJ2-2; D possibly uses TRBD1 or TRBD2 (6 bases each). CDR1 and CDR2 (germline): SGDLS, YYNGEE. Trimming pared 3 bases from V and 7 bases from J, leaving 19 bases between. The CDR3 covers 16 residues.

This clonotype has ten or more counts. CDR3 region: CSVSGLSVGTDTQYF. CDR3 nucleotides: TGCAGCGTGTCCGGACTAAGCGTAGGGACAGATACGCAGTATTTT. The chain is built from TRBV29-1 and TRBJ2-3; perhaps TRBD2 as D (6 bases). This CDR3 region has 15 residues. V lost 6 bases and J lost 3, with 19 bases in between. CDR1 and CDR2 from the germline V gene are SQVTM and ANQGSEA.

Ten or more counts support this clonotype. The genes are TRBV20-1 and TRBJ2-7; TRBD2 agrees at 9 bases. The V segment lost 6 bases and the J segment 4 bases; nucleotides outside the gene matches: 7. The V gene's germline CDR1 is DFQATT and CDR2 SNEGSKA (reference sequence). The CDR3 extends over 13 amino acids. The CDR3 sequence is CSAGAGGAYEQYF. Written as DNA, the CDR3 is TGCAGTGCGGGAGCGGGGGGCGCTTACGAGCAGTACTTC.

The sample holds many counts of this clonotype. J is TRBJ2-7 and V is TRBV20-1; the D gene is possibly TRBD1 (6 bases). The CDR3 loop spans 13 amino acids. Germline CDR1 reads DFQATT; CDR2 reads SNEGSKA (reference sequence). The V and J ends lost 3 bases and 4 bases respectively, with 13 bases between them. The CDR3 sequence: CSASSGERYEQYF. CDR3 nucleotides: TGCAGTGCTAGTTCAGGGGAACGATACGAGCAGTACTTC.

There are many counts of this clonotype. The rearrangement joins TRBV20-1 to TRBJ2-3, with TRBD2 matching over 12 bases. Germline V CDR1 and CDR2: DFQATT, SNEGSKA (reference sequence). V shed 0 bases, J shed 6 bases, and the junction held 10 bases outside the gene matches. This CDR3 has 17 amino acids. The DNA for the CDR3 is TGCAGTGCTAGAGATCCCTCTCTAGCGGGGGGGCCGGATACGCAGTATTTT. Amino acids: CSARDPSLAGGPDTQYF.

Many counts were recorded for this clonotype. The genes are TRBV7-8 and TRBJ2-5, with 8 bases identical to TRBD1. The CDR3 is 13 amino acids. Germline V gives CDR1 SGHVS, CDR2 FQNEAQ. The V gene end was trimmed by 8 bases and the J gene end by 4 bases; junction bases not matched to a gene: 6. In nucleotides, the CDR3 is TGTGCCAGCGGACAGGGTGTAAGAGAGACCCAGTACTTC. As protein: CASGQGVRETQYF.

This clonotype was seen many times. The chain has TRBV4-1 and TRBJ2-7, with D perhaps TRBD2 (7 bases). The CDR3 extends over 15 amino acids. The germline V gene has CDR1 MGHRA and CDR2 YSYEKL. Trimming took off 1 base at V and 2 bases at J, with 12 bases between the two ends. CDR3 sequence (DNA): TGCGCCAGCAGCCAAGTTCTGGGGGGGCCCTACGAGCAGTACTTC. Its protein product is CASSQVLGGPYEQYF.

At least ten counts were recorded for this clonotype. V usage is TRBV24-1 and J usage is TRBJ2-3; D assignment may be TRBD1 or TRBD2 (5 bases each). V shed 5 bases and J shed 6 bases, with 14 bases lying between them. CDR3 length: 14 amino acids. Germline assignment: CDR1 KGHDR and CDR2 SFDVKD. The DNA for the CDR3 is TGTGCCACCAGTGCCGTTGGGGGTTCGGATACGCAGTATTTT. It translates to CATSAVGGSDTQYF.

There are many counts of this clonotype. The rearrangement joins TRBV6-2 or TRBV6-3 to TRBJ2-6; D is perhaps TRBD2 (5 bases). From germline, CDR1 is MNHEY and CDR2 SVGEGT. The germline V and J ends were trimmed by 3 bases and 4 bases, with 19 bases remaining between them. This CDR3 is 18 amino acids long. The CDR3 coding sequence is TGTGCCAGCAGTTATAGAGGAGGAAGGTCCTCCGGGGCCAACGTCCTGACTTTC. Encoded protein: CASSYRGGRSSGANVLTF.

This clonotype was detected many times. The rearrangement links TRBV5-1 to TRBJ1-2; 8 bases line up with TRBD1. The junction had 1 base not matched to a gene; V was cut back by 2 bases and J by 4 bases. The germline V gene has CDR1 SGHRS and CDR2 YFSETQ. This CDR3 is built from 13 residues. The CDR3 protein is CASSFGQGYGYTF. CDR3 bases: TGCGCCAGCAGCTTTGGACAGGGCTATGGCTACACCTTC.

This clonotype appeared many times. The chain joins TRBV4-1 to TRBJ2-7, with D possibly TRBD1 on 6 matching bases. The V gene lost 0 bases and the J gene lost 0 bases, with 9 bases spanning the gap. Looked up from germline, CDR1 is MGHRA and CDR2 is YSYEKL. The CDR3 has 15 amino acids. For the CDR3, the DNA is TGCGCCAGCAGCCAAGAGGACAGCGTCTCCTACGAGCAGTACTTC. Protein product: CASSQEDSVSYEQYF.

The J gene is TRBJ2-1, the V gene TRBV5-1, with 8 bases identical to TRBD2. Germline-derived CDR1 and CDR2 are SGHRS and YFSETQ. The V segment lost 0 bases and the J segment 6 bases; nucleotides outside the gene matches: 8. The CDR3 is 16 residues long. The CDR3: CASSLARAGGPNEQFF. In nucleotides, the CDR3 is TGCGCCAGCAGCTTGGCCAGGGCGGGGGGACCCAATGAGCAGTTCTTC.

Only a few counts were recorded for this clonotype. The genes are TRBV4-1 and TRBJ1-1, with 7 bases fitting TRBD1. J was trimmed by 4 bases and V by 0 bases; bases with no gene match: 8. Germline V lookup: CDR1 MGHRA, CDR2 YSYEKL. There are 16 residues in the CDR3. CDR3 nucleotide sequence: TGCGCCAGCAGCCAAGAAGGGGGAGCAGGGGGCACTGAAGCTTTCTTT. This sequence encodes CASSQEGGAGGTEAFF.